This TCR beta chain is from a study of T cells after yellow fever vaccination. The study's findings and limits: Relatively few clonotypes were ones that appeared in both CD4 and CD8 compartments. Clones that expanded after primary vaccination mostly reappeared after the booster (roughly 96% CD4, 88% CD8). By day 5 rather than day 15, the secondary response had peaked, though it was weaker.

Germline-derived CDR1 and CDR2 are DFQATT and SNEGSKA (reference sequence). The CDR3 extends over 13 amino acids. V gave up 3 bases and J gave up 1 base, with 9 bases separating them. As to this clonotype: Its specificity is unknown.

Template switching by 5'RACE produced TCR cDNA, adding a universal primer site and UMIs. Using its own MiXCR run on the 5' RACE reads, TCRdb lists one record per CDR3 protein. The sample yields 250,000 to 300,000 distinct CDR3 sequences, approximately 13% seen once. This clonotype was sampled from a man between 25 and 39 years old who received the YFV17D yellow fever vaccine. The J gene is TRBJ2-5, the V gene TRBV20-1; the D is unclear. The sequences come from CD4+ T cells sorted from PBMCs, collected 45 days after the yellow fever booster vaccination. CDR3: CSASINVQETQYF. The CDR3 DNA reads TGCAGTGCTAGTATAAACGTCCAAGAGACCCAGTACTTC.